Sequencing of this T cell receptor beta chain was carried out in a study of T cell responses to AZD1222 COVID-19 vaccine. Study-level information: The study pooled second doses at about 4 or about 12 weeks.

About this clone itself: No antigen is known for it.

Using immunoSEQ multiplex PCR, the repertoire was profiled, and TCRdb retains in-frame clones only, with some absent. The profile shows 110,000 to 150,000 clones, approximately 85% of them singletons. Germline V lookup: CDR1 MNHEY, CDR2 SMNVEV (reference sequence). The CDR3 totals 15 residues. V lost 6 bases, J lost 10 bases, and 22 bases lay in between. Findings of the study overall: Donors, mostly white British, included more females; clonal diversity was possibly underestimated. Breadth and depth of Spike-specific TCRs rose after two AZD1222 doses.

Material: peripheral blood, obtained on day 0 of AZD1222 vaccination. The receptor was derived from an adult in good health. V usage is TRBV27 and J usage is TRBJ1-5, with D perhaps matching TRBD1 (5 bases). CDR3 DNA sequence: TGTGCCAGCAGGCGGGACTCGGGGGGAAACCGACCCCAGCATTTT. This sequence encodes CASRRDSGGNRPQHF.